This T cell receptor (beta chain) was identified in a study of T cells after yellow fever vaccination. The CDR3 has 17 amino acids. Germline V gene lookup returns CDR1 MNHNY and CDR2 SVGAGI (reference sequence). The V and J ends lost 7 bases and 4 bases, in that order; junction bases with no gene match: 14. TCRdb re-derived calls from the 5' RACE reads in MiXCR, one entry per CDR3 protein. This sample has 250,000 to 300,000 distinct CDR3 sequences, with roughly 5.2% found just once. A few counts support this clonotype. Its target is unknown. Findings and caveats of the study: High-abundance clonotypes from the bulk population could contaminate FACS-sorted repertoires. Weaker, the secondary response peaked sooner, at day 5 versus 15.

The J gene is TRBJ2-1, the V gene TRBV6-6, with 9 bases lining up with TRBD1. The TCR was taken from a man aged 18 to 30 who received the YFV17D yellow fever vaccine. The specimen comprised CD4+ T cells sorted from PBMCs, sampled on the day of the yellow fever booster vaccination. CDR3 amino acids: CASIHQRTGAIYNEQFF. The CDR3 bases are TGTGCCAGCATCCACCAAAGGACAGGGGCGATATACAATGAGCAGTTCTTC.